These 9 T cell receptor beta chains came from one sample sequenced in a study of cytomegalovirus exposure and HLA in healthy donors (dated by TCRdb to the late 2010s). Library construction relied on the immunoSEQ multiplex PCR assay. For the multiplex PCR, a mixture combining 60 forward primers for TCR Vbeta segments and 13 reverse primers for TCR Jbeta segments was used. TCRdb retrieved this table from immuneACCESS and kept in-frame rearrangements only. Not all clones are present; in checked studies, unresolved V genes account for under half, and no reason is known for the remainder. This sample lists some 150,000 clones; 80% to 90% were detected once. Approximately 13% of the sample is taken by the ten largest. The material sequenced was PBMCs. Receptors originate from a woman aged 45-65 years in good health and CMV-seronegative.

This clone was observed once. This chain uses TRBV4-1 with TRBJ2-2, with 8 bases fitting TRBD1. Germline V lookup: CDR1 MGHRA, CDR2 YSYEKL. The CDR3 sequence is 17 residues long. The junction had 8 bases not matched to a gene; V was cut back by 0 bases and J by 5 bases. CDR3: CASSQEGQGAGTGELFF. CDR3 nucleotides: TGCGCCAGCAGCCAAGAAGGGCAGGGGGCTGGAACCGGGGAGCTGTTTTTT.

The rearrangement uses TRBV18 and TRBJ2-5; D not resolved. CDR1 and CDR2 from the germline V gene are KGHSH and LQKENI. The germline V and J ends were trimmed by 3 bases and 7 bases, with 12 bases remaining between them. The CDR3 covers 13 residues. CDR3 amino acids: CASSPPQYRTQYF. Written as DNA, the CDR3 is TGTGCCAGCTCACCGCCCCAATACAGGACCCAGTACTTC.

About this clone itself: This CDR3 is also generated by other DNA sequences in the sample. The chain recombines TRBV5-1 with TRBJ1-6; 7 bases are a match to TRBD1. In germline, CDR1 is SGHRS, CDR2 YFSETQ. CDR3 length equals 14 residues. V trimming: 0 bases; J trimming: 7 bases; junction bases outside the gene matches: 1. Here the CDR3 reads CASSLGQGNSPLHF. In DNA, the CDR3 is TGCGCCAGCAGCTTGGGACAGGGAAATTCACCCCTCCACTTT.

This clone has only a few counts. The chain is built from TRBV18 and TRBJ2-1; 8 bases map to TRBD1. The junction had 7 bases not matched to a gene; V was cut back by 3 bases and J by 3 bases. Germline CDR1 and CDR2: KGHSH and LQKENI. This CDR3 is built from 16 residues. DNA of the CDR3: TGTGCCAGCTCACCGTCCCAGACAGGGGACTACAATGAGCAGTTCTTC. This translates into CASSPSQTGDYNEQFF.

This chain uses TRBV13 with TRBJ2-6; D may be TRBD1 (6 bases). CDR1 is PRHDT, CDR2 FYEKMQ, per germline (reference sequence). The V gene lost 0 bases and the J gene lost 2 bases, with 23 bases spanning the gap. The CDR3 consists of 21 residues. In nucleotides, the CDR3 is TGTGCCAGCAGCTTAGGCCCAGGCAGGGGTATGATGTCTGCTGGGGCCAACGTCCTGACTTTC. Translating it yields CASSLGPGRGMMSAGANVLTF.

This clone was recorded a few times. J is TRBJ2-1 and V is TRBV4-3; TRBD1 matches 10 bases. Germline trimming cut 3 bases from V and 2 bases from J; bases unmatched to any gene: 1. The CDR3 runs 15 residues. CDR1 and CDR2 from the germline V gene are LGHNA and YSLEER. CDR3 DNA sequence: TGCGCCAGCAGCCAGGGACAGGGGCCCTACAATGAGCAGTTCTTC. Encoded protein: CASSQGQGPYNEQFF.

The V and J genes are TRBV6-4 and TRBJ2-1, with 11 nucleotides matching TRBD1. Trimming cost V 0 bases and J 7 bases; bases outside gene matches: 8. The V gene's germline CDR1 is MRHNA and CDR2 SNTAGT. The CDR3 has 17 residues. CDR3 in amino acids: CASSDSIRDRGRNEQFF. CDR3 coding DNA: TGTGCCAGCAGTGACTCGATCCGGGACAGGGGGAGGAATGAGCAGTTCTTC.

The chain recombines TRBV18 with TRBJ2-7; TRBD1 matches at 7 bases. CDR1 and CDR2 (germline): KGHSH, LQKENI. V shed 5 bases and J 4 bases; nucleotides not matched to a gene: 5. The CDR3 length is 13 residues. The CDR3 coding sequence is TGTGCCAGCTCAGAAAGGGGGCCGTACGAGCAGTACTTC. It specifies CASSERGPYEQYF.

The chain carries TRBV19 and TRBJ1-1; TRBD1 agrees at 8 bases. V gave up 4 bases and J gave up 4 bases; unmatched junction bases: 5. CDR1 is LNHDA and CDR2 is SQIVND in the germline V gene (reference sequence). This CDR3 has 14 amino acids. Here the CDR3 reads CASSTRTGSTEAFF. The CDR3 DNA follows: TGTGCCAGTAGTACCCGGACAGGGAGCACTGAAGCTTTCTTT.